This TCR beta chain came from a study of a mutant IDH1 vaccine in newly diagnosed glioma. Study-wide context: The vaccination schedule gave patients eight doses in weeks 1, 3, 5, 7, 11, 15, 19 and 23. Treated patients had a mean age of 40.4 years and an approximately 60% male, about 38% female split. Prior therapy was radiotherapy, temozolomide, or both; most received both.

A word on this clone: Its matching antigen is unknown.

V lost 4 bases to trimming and J lost 3 bases; unmatched junction nucleotides: 5. This CDR3 contains 13 residues. The germline V gene has CDR1 SQVTM and CDR2 ANQGSEA. The time point is: week 23, last vaccination. Every single dose of the vaccine, 300 ug of mutant IDH1 20-mer peptide, came with topical imiquimod. Tumors from donors were new WHO grade 3 or 4 IDH1-mutant astrocytomas with ATRX loss. Method: immunoSEQ multiplex PCR; TCRdb's copy keeps in-frame clones and lacks some. The data show about 86,000 clones, 70% to 90% seen once. The chain employs TRBV29-1 and TRBJ2-7; 8 nucleotides agree with TRBD1. This specimen was PBMCs, taken from a glioma patient whose treatment included an IDH1 peptide vaccine. The TCR comes from a man aged 25 to 45 with glioma. Some clones in this sample may be carry-over from other donors' samples. In DNA, the CDR3 is TGCAGCGTTGCAGTGACAGGGGTCTACGAGCAGTACTTC. Its translation is CSVAVTGVYEQYF.